The source of this T cell receptor (beta chain) is a study of blood T cell repertoires in COVID-19. The overall study: Some COVID-19 samples were acute and others convalescent; all came from the United States, Italy and Spain. The analysed material was cDNA or gDNA that came from T cells, B-cell-depleted T cells, or PBMCs.

Germline V gene lookup returns CDR1 SGDLS and CDR2 YYNGEE. The J segment lost 4 bases and the V segment lost 5 bases, leaving 5 bases of the junction unmatched. This CDR3 spans 14 amino acids. Source study methods: From reference gene primer amplification, estimates of nucleated cell counts were derived. Measured with immunoSEQ multiplex PCR; TCRdb has only the in-frame clones, and not every one. That table gives V, J and clone size, and the DNA gave D and trimming. This table has 300,000 to 400,000 clones, about 87% appearing once. With regard to this clone: Other DNA sequences within the sample encode an identical CDR3.

The source is a woman aged 45-60 years with COVID-19, enrolled during active disease. The specimen sequenced was peripheral blood. V usage is TRBV9 and J usage is TRBJ2-7; the match to TRBD1 covers 11 bases. The CDR3 spells CASSAGTGGYEQYF. The DNA of the CDR3 is TGTGCCAGCAGTGCCGGGACAGGGGGTTACGAGCAGTACTTC. The full variable domain, rest sourced from reference TRBV9 and TRBJ2-7, is DSGVTQTPKHLITATGQRVTLRCSPRSGDLSVYWYQQSLDQGLQFLIQYYNGEERAKGNILERFSAQQFPDLHSELNLSSLELGDSALYFCASSAGTGGYEQYFGPGTRLTVT.